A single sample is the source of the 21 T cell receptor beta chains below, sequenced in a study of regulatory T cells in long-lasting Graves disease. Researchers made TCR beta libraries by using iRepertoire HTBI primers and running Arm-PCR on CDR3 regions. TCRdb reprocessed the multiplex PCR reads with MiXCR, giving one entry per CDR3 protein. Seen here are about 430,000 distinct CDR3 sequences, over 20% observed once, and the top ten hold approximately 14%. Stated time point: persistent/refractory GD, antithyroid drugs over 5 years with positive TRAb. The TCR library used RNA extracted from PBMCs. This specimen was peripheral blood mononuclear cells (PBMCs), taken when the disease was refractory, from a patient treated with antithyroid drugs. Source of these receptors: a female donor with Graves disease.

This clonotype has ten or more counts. The CDR3 loop reads CASRDTLNQPQHF. The CDR3 coding sequence is TGTGCCAGCAGGGACACTCTCAATCAGCCCCAGCATTTT. This chain connects TRBV12-3 or TRBV12-4 to TRBJ1-5; D might be TRBD1 (5 bases). V was clipped by 6 bases and J by 3 bases, with 9 bases between them. There are 13 residues in the CDR3.

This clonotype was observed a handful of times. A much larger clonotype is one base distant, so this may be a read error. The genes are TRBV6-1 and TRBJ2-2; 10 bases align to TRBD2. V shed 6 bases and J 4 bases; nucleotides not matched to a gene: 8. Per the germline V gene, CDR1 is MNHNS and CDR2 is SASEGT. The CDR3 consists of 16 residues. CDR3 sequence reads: CASRATSGKSTGELFF. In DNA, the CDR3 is TGTGCCAGCAGGGCCACTAGCGGGAAGAGCACCGGGGAGCTGTTTTTT.

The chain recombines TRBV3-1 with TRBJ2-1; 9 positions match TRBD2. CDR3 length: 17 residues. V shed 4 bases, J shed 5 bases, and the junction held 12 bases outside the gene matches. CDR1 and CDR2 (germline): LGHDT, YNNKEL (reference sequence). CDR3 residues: CASSPGLARSGNNEQFF. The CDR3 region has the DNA TGTGCCAGCAGCCCTGGACTAGCGCGATCGGGAAACAATGAGCAGTTCTTC.

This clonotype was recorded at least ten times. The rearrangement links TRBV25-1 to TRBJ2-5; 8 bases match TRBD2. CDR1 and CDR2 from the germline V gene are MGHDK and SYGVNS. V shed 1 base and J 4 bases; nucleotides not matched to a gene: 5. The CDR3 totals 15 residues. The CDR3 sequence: CASSEWRLAGETQYF. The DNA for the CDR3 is TGTGCCAGCAGTGAATGGAGGCTAGCGGGAGAGACCCAGTACTTC.

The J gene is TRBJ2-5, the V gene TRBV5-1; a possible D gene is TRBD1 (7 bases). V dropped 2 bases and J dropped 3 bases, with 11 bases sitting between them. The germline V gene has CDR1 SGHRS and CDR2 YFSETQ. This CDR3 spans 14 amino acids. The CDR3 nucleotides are TGCGCCAGCAGCTTAGCAGGGGGGAAAGAGACCCAGTACTTC. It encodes CASSLAGGKETQYF.

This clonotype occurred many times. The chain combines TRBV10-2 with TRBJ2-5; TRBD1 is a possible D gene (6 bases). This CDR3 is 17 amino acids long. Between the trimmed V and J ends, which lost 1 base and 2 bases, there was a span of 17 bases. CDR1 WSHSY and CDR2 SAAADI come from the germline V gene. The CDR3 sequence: CASSEWGQPRPQETQYF. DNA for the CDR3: TGCGCCAGCAGTGAGTGGGGGCAGCCTCGGCCTCAAGAGACCCAGTACTTC.

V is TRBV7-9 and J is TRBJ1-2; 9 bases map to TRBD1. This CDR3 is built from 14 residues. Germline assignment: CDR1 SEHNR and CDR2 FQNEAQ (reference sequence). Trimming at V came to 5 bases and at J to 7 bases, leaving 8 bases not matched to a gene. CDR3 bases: TGTGCCAGCAGCCTAAAACAGGGGGCAGGTGGCTACACCTTC. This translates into CASSLKQGAGGYTF.

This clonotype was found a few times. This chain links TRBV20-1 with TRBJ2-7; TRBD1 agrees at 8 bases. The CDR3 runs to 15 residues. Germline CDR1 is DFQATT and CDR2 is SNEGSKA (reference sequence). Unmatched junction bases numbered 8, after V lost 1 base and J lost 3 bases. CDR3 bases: TGCAGTGCTAGAGGTATTCCGGGACAGGTCTACGAGCAGTACTTC. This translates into CSARGIPGQVYEQYF.

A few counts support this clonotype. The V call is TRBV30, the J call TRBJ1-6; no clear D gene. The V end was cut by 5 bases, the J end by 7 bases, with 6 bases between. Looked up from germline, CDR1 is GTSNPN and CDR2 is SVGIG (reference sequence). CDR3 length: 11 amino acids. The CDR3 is CAWGRNSPLHF. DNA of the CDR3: TGTGCCTGGGGCCGGAATTCACCCCTCCACTTT.

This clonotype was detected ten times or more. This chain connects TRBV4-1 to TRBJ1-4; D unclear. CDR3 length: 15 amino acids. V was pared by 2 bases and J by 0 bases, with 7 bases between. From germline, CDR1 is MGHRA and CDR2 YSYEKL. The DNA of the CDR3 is TGCGCCAGCAGCCAATCCGTCGCAACTAATGAAAAACTGTTTTTT. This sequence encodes CASSQSVATNEKLFF.

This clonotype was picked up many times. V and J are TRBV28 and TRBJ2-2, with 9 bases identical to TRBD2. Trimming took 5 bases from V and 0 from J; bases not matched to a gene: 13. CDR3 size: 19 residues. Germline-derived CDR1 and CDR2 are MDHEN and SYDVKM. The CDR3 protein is CASSPPSSGAFANTGELFF. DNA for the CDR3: TGTGCCAGCAGTCCACCTTCTAGCGGGGCATTCGCGAACACCGGGGAGCTGTTTTTT.

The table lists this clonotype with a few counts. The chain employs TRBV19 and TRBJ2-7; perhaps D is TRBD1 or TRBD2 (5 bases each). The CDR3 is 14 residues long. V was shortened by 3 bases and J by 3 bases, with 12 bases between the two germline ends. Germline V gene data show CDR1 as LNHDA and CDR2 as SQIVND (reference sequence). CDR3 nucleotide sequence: TGTGCCAGTAGTATTCGGGACGGACGCTACGAGCAGTACTTC. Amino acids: CASSIRDGRYEQYF.

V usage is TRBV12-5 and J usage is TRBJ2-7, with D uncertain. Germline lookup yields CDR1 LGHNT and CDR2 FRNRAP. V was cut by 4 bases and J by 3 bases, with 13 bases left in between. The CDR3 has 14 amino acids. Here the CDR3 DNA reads TGTGCTAGTGGTTCGAATCCCTTTTTCTACGAGCAGTACTTC. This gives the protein CASGSNPFFYEQYF.

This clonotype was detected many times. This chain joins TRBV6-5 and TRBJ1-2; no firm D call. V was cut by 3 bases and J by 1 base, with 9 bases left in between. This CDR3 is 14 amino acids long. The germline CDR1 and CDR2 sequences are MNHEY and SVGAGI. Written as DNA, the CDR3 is TGTGCCAGCAGTTATGGCGGATTTAACTATGGCTACACCTTC. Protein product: CASSYGGFNYGYTF.

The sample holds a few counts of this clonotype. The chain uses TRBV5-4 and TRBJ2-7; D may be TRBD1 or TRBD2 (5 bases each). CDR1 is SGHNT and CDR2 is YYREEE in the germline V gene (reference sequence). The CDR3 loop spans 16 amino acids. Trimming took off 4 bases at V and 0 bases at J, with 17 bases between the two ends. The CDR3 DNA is TGTGCCAGCAGCATTCCGGGACCGTGGGCCTCCTACGAGCAGTACTTC. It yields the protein CASSIPGPWASYEQYF. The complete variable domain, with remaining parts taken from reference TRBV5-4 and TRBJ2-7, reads ETGVTQSPTHLIKTRGQQVTLRCSSQSGHNTVSWYQQALGQGPQFIFQYYREEENGRGNFPPRFSGLQFPNYSSELNVNALELDDSALYLCASSIPGPWASYEQYFGPGTRLTVT.

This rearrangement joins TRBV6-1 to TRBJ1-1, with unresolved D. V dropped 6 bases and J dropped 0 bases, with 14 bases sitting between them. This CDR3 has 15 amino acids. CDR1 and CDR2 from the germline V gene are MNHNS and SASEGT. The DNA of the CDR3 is TGTGCCAGCAGCTTAGTGGGTGGGGTGAACACTGAAGCTTTCTTT. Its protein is CASSLVGGVNTEAFF.

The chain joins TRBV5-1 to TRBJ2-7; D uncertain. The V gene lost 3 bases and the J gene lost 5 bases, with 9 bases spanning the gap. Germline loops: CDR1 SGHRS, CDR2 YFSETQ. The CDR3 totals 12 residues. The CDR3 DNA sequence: TGCGCCAGCAGCTCCAATCATGACGAGCAGTACTTC. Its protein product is CASSSNHDEQYF.

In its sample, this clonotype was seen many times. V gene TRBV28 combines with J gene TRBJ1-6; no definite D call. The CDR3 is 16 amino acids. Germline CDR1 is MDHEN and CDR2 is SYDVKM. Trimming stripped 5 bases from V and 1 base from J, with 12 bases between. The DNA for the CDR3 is TGTGCCAGCAGTCCGACGACATCATCCTATAATTCACCCCTCCACTTT. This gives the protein CASSPTTSSYNSPLHF.

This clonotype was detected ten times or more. The CDR3 DNA sequence: TGTGCCAGCAGCGCCCTAGACAATGAGCAGTTCTTC. As protein: CASSALDNEQFF. The J gene is TRBJ2-1, the V gene TRBV2; D is unresolved. V lost 6 bases, J lost 5 bases, and 8 bases lay in between. This CDR3 is built from 12 residues. CDR1 and CDR2 (germline): SNHLY, FYNNEI.

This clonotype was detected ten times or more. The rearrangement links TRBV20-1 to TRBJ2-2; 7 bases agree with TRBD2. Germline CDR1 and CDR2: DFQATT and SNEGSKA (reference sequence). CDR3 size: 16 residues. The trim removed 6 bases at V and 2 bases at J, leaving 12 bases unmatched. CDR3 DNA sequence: TGCAGTGCCTCCCATGGGTGGGAGGGCAACACCGGGGAGCTGTTTTTT. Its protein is CSASHGWEGNTGELFF.

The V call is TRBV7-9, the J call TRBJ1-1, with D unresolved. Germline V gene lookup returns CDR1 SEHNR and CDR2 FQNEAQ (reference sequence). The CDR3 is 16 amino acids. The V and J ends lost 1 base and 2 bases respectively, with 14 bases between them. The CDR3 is CASSLVVGDRNTEAFF. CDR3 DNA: TGTGCCAGCAGCTTAGTGGTTGGGGATAGAAACACTGAAGCTTTCTTT.